The 30 T cell receptor beta chains below come from one sample, sequenced in a study of cytomegalovirus exposure and HLA in healthy donors. Primers: 60 Vbeta forward and 13 Jbeta reverse. Libraries were prepared by immunoSEQ multiplex PCR; TCRdb keeps only in-frame clonotypes and omits some of them. This sample has about 150,000 clones, with roughly 70% found just once. The sequencing sample was made of PBMCs. All receptors come from a man aged 25 to 40 in good health and CMV-seronegative.

V and J are TRBV28 and TRBJ1-5; TRBD1 agrees at 8 bases. Losses at the gene ends were 6 bases for V and 5 bases for J; bases not matched to a gene: 9. This CDR3 contains 15 residues. Germline lookup yields CDR1 MDHEN and CDR2 SYDVKM. CDR3 bases: TGTGCCAGCAGGTACAGGGGGGGCATAGATCAGCCCCAGCATTTT. Its protein product is CASRYRGGIDQPQHF.

In regard to this clone: A junction boundary mismatches the germline segment, possibly from a read error. Other DNA sequences in the sample encode the same CDR3. The rearrangement joins TRBV7-2 to TRBJ2-6; D is possibly TRBD1 (5 bases). CDR3 length: 15 amino acids. Germline CDR1 reads SGHTA; CDR2 reads FQGNSA. The CDR3 region has the DNA TGTGCCAGCAGCTTAGGCCTCTCTGGGGCCAACGGCCTGACTTTC. It translates to CASSLGLSGANGLTF.

V usage is TRBV7-3 and J usage is TRBJ2-5; 7 nucleotides line up with TRBD1. The CDR3 length is 13 residues. The ends lost 5 bases at V and 5 bases at J; junction bases unmatched: 5. The germline gives CDR1 SGHTA, CDR2 FQGTGA. The CDR3 sequence: CASSQTGYETQYF. Written as DNA, the CDR3 is TGTGCCAGCAGCCAGACAGGGTACGAGACCCAGTACTTC.

This chain links TRBV5-1 with TRBJ2-7; D remains ambiguous. The ends were cut back, 1 base at V and 0 bases at J, with 8 bases in the middle. Germline values: CDR1 SGHRS, CDR2 YFSETQ. The CDR3 extends over 14 amino acids. The CDR3 region is CASSLLGSSYEQYF. CDR3 DNA: TGCGCCAGCAGCTTGTTGGGCAGCTCCTACGAGCAGTACTTC.

The V and J genes are TRBV19 and TRBJ2-2, with TRBD2 matching 7 bases. Germline lookup yields CDR1 LNHDA and CDR2 SQIVND (reference sequence). The trim removed 7 bases at V and 6 bases at J, leaving 2 bases unmatched. The CDR3 sequence is 12 residues long. The CDR3 DNA reads as TGTGCCAGTAAGCGGGGCTCCGGGGAGCTGTTTTTT. It encodes CASKRGSGELFF.

The chain is built from TRBV28 and TRBJ2-1; D is perhaps TRBD2 (6 bases). Germline CDR1 and CDR2: MDHEN and SYDVKM. The V gene lost 3 bases and the J gene lost 6 bases, with 12 bases spanning the gap. CDR3 length equals 14 residues. CDR3 sequence (DNA): TGTGCCAGCAGTTTGGGTGGGGGGAGCAATGAGCAGTTCTTC. It is translated as CASSLGGGSNEQFF. Full variable domain (rest looked up from reference TRBV28 and TRBJ2-1): DVKVTQSSRYLVKRTGEKVFLECVQDMDHENMFWYRQDPGLGLRLIYFSYDVKMKEKGDIPEGYSVSREKKERFSLILESASTNQTSMYLCASSLGGGSNEQFFGPGTRLTVL.

The chain combines TRBV6-5 with TRBJ2-1; 7 positions match TRBD1. The germline V gene encodes CDR1 MNHEY and CDR2 SVGAGI. After removal of 6 bases from V and 8 bases from J, the junction contained 10 bases not matched to a gene. The CDR3 runs to 14 residues. The CDR3 nucleotides are TGTGCCAGCAGGAAGGACAGGCGGCAACATGAGCAGTTCTTC. Its translation: CASRKDRRQHEQFF.

The rearrangement links TRBV28 to TRBJ2-7, with TRBD2 identical over 9 bases. With 8 bases clipped from V and 2 bases from J, the junction kept 10 bases outside the gene matches. The CDR3 is 15 residues long. Per the germline V gene, CDR1 is MDHEN and CDR2 is SYDVKM. CDR3 coding DNA: TGTGCCAGCGGTACGAGCGGGAGGTCCACCTACGAGCAGTACTTC. Translated, it gives CASGTSGRSTYEQYF.

The chain links TRBV28 to TRBJ2-2; 8 bases line up with TRBD2. Germline CDR1 is MDHEN and CDR2 is SYDVKM. The CDR3 is made up of 15 amino acids. V lost 6 bases and J lost 0; bases outside the gene matches: 3. The CDR3 here is CASSPTSANTGELFF. As DNA, the CDR3 is TGTGCCAGCAGCCCGACTAGCGCGAACACCGGGGAGCTGTTTTTT.

J is TRBJ1-3 and V is TRBV12-2; the table names TRBD1, a call not compared with the DNA. TRBV12-2 is classified as a pseudogene. The CDR3 consists of 16 residues. CDR3 sequence: CASRPSGPNSGNTIYF. DNA for the CDR3: TGTGCAAGTCGCCCCTCAGGGCCCAACTCTGGAAACACCATATATTTT.

This clone was seen once. The chain has TRBV28 and TRBJ1-5; no clear D. Germline CDR1 is MDHEN and CDR2 is SYDVKM. Trimming shortened V by 2 bases and J by 5 bases, and 4 bases separated the two germline ends. This CDR3 comprises 12 residues. CDR3 sequence reads: CASSLPDQPQHF. CDR3 sequence (DNA): TGTGCCAGCAGTTTACCGGATCAGCCCCAGCATTTT. The full variable domain, completed using reference TRBV28 and TRBJ1-5, is DVKVTQSSRYLVKRTGEKVFLECVQDMDHENMFWYRQDPGLGLRLIYFSYDVKMKEKGDIPEGYSVSREKKERFSLILESASTNQTSMYLCASSLPDQPQHFGDGTRLSIL.

This clone occurred a few times. The V and J genes are TRBV6-6 and TRBJ1-1; D might be TRBD1 (6 bases). Between the trimmed V and J ends, which lost 2 bases and 7 bases, there was a span of 8 bases. CDR1 is MNHNY, CDR2 SVGAGI, per germline (reference sequence). The CDR3 extends over 12 amino acids. The CDR3 region has the DNA TGTGCCAGCAGTTACGGGGGCCTTGAAGCTTTCTTT. Protein product: CASSYGGLEAFF.

J is TRBJ2-3 and V is TRBV2, with TRBD1 matching over 9 bases. Trimming took 9 bases from V and 5 from J; bases not matched to a gene: 6. The germline gives CDR1 SNHLY, CDR2 FYNNEI. The CDR3 is made up of 13 amino acids. The CDR3 loop reads CARRTGAGDTQYF. For the CDR3, the DNA is TGTGCCAGGAGGACAGGGGCAGGAGATACGCAGTATTTT.

The V call is TRBV5-8, the J call TRBJ1-1, with D maybe TRBD1 (5 bases). The CDR3 covers 12 residues. Germline CDR1 is SGHTS and CDR2 is YDEGEE. Deletions cut 6 bases from V and 11 bases from J, with 17 bases between. The CDR3 nucleotides read TGTGCCAGCAACCGACAGCCGCAAAAGGCTTTCTTT. Its protein is CASNRQPQKAFF.

V usage is TRBV6-5 and J usage is TRBJ1-2, with D possibly matching TRBD1 (6 bases). The ends were cut back, 6 bases at V and 8 bases at J, with 19 bases in the middle. There are 14 residues in the CDR3. The germline V gene has CDR1 MNHEY and CDR2 SVGAGI. CDR3 residues: CASREYRELDGYTF. In DNA, the CDR3 is TGTGCCAGCAGGGAATACAGGGAATTGGACGGCTACACCTTC.

The chain combines TRBV7-2 with TRBJ2-7; 7 bases align to TRBD2. Losses at the gene ends were 5 bases for V and 3 bases for J; bases not matched to a gene: 7. The CDR3 is 14 amino acids. Germline CDR1 reads SGHTA; CDR2 reads FQGNSA. CDR3 nucleotide sequence: TGTGCCAGCAGCCCCTGGCCGGGGGGCTACGAGCAGTACTTC. This codes for CASSPWPGGYEQYF.

This chain connects TRBV4-1 to TRBJ1-5; the match to TRBD1 covers 7 bases. The CDR3 is 15 residues long. The germline gives CDR1 MGHRA, CDR2 YSYEKL. The trim removed 1 base at V and 8 bases at J, leaving 8 bases unmatched. The chain's CDR3 is CASSQGVDRVEPQHF. In DNA, the CDR3 is TGCGCCAGCAGCCAAGGAGTTGACAGGGTTGAGCCCCAGCATTTT.

This chain connects TRBV2 to TRBJ1-5; maybe TRBD1 (6 bases). CDR1 and CDR2 (germline): SNHLY, FYNNEI. V was trimmed by 2 bases and J by 4 bases, leaving 9 bases between them. The CDR3 has 14 amino acids. The DNA of the CDR3 is TGTGCCAGCAGTGAAAGGACAGCTAATCAGCCCCAGCATTTT. Residues: CASSERTANQPQHF. Full variable domain (rest looked up from reference TRBV2 and TRBJ1-5): EPEVTQTPSHQVTQMGQEVILRCVPISNHLYFYWYRQILGQKVEFLVSFYNNEISEKSEIFDDQFSVERPDGSNFTLKIRSTKLEDSAMYFCASSERTANQPQHFGDGTRLSIL.

This chain connects TRBV19 to TRBJ2-7; the match to TRBD1 covers 7 bases. V lost 0 bases to trimming and J lost 3 bases; unmatched junction nucleotides: 2. The CDR3 has 14 amino acids. Germline CDR1 and CDR2: LNHDA and SQIVND (reference sequence). The CDR3 DNA sequence: TGTGCCAGTAGTATAGAAGCAGGGGGCTACGAGCAGTACTTC. It encodes CASSIEAGGYEQYF.

The chain recombines TRBV4-2 with TRBJ2-5; 14 nucleotides align to TRBD2. CDR1 LGHNA and CDR2 YNFKEQ come from the germline V gene. CDR3 length: 16 amino acids. V was clipped by 3 bases and J by 3 bases; unmatched bases: 3. CDR3: CASSQPGLAGEETQYF. CDR3 DNA sequence: TGTGCCAGCAGCCAGCCGGGACTAGCGGGGGAAGAGACCCAGTACTTC.

V and J are TRBV2 and TRBJ1-2, with a possible D match to TRBD1 (6 bases). Germline CDR1 reads SNHLY; CDR2 reads FYNNEI. The length of the CDR3 is 12 residues. The germline V and J ends were trimmed by 7 bases and 12 bases, with 18 bases remaining between them. The CDR3, as DNA: TGTGCCAGCAATCGGGACAATCTTCCGGACACCTTC. Its protein is CASNRDNLPDTF.

The chain carries TRBV9 and TRBJ2-4; 10 nucleotides align to TRBD1. The germline gives CDR1 SGDLS, CDR2 YYNGEE. With 4 bases clipped from V and 6 bases from J, the junction kept 7 bases outside the gene matches. The CDR3 length is 15 residues. As DNA, the CDR3 is TGTGCCAGCAGCCCGGGAGGACAGGGGGGAAACATTCAGTACTTC. Its translation: CASSPGGQGGNIQYF.

The rearrangement links TRBV6-1 to TRBJ2-1, with 10 positions matching TRBD1. With 5 bases clipped from V and 10 bases from J, the junction kept 8 bases outside the gene matches. In germline, CDR1 is MNHNS, CDR2 SASEGT. The CDR3 loop spans 14 amino acids. The CDR3: CASSWTGGLGEQFF. As DNA, the CDR3 is TGTGCCAGCAGTTGGACAGGGGGGCTTGGCGAGCAGTTCTTC.

The chain uses TRBV2 and TRBJ1-6; the match to TRBD1 covers 11 bases. Unmatched junction bases numbered 2, after V lost 4 bases and J lost 0 bases. Germline V gene data show CDR1 as SNHLY and CDR2 as FYNNEI. The CDR3 covers 17 residues. CDR3 nucleotides: TGTGCCAGCAGTGGGGGACAGGGGGTCTCCTATAATTCACCCCTCCACTTT. Protein sequence: CASSGGQGVSYNSPLHF.

V usage is TRBV5-6 and J usage is TRBJ1-3, with D possibly being TRBD1 (5 bases). Trimming removed 4 bases at V and 3 bases at J, with 11 bases between. The CDR3 loop spans 14 amino acids. Per the germline V gene, CDR1 is SGHDT and CDR2 is YYEEEE. CDR3 sequence (DNA): TGTGCCAGCAGCGGGGGGGGACGTGGAAACACCATATATTTT. Residues: CASSGGGRGNTIYF.

The chain uses TRBV29-1 and TRBJ2-5; D is ambiguous. The CDR3 is 12 amino acids. In germline, CDR1 is SQVTM, CDR2 ANQGSEA. Trimming left V 6 bases short and J 5 bases short, with 13 bases between. Here the CDR3 reads CSVSQVVETQYF. For the CDR3, the DNA is TGCAGCGTGAGCCAAGTCGTGGAGACCCAGTACTTC.

This clone has more than one count but fewer than ten. The CDR3 DNA reads TGTGCCAGCAGTGCCGGACTAGCGGGGGCCGGGACCCAGTACTTC. Protein sequence: CASSAGLAGAGTQYF. This rearrangement joins TRBV9 to TRBJ2-5; 13 bases match TRBD2. This CDR3 has 15 amino acids. The V segment lost 5 bases and the J segment 7 bases; nucleotides outside the gene matches: 8. Germline V gene lookup returns CDR1 SGDLS and CDR2 YYNGEE. Filled out from reference TRBV9 and TRBJ2-5, the complete variable domain reads DSGVTQTPKHLITATGQRVTLRCSPRSGDLSVYWYQQSLDQGLQFLIQYYNGEERAKGNILERFSAQQFPDLHSELNLSSLELGDSALYFCASSAGLAGAGTQYFGPGTRLLVL.

Concerning this clone: At one boundary the junction diverges from the germline segment, which might be a read error. The chain employs TRBV6-5 and TRBJ2-4; D is possibly TRBD2 (5 bases). This CDR3 region has 16 residues. The germline V gene encodes CDR1 MNHEY and CDR2 SVGAGI. CDR3 DNA: TGTGCCAGCAGTTCCTGGGAGCGAGCGACCAAAAACAGTCAGTACTTC. It specifies CASSSWERATKNSQYF.

This clone is a singleton in its sample. The chain uses TRBV20-1 and TRBJ2-7; 9 bases line up with TRBD1. CDR1 is DFQATT, CDR2 SNEGSKA, per germline (reference sequence). The CDR3 is 11 amino acids. The CDR3 loop reads CSVQGAGEQYF. The CDR3 nucleotides read TGCAGCGTACAGGGGGCGGGCGAGCAGTACTTC.

This rearrangement joins TRBV5-1 to TRBJ2-7, with TRBD1 as a possible D gene (5 bases). Per germline, CDR1 SGHRS and CDR2 YFSETQ. The CDR3 spans 12 residues. The V gene lost 2 bases and the J gene lost 5 bases, with 8 bases spanning the gap. This chain's CDR3 is CASSFQGDEQYF. CDR3 bases: TGCGCCAGCAGCTTCCAGGGCGACGAGCAGTACTTC. Looking up the rest from reference TRBV5-1 and TRBJ2-7 gives the full variable domain: KAGVTQTPRYLIKTRGQQVTLSCSPISGHRSVSWYQQTPGQGLQFLFEYFSETQRNKGNFPGRFSGRQFSNSRSEMNVSTLELGDSALYLCASSFQGDEQYFGPGTRLTVT.